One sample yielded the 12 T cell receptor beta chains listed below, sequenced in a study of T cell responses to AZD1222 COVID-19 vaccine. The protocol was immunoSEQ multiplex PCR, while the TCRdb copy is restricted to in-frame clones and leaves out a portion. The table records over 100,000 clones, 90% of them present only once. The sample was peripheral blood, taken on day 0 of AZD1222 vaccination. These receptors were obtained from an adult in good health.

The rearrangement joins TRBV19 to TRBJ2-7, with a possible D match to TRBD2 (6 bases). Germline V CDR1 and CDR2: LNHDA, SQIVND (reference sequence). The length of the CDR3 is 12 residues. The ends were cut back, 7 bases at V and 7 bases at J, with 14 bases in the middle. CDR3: CASTGGRWEQYF. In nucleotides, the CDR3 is TGTGCCAGTACCGGAGGGCGGTGGGAGCAGTACTTC.

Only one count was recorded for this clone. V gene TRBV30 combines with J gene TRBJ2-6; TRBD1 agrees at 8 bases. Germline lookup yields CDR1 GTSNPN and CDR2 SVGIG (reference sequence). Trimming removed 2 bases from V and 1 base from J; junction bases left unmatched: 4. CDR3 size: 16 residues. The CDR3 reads CAWSRQGISGANVLTF. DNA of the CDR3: TGTGCCTGGAGTAGACAGGGGATTTCTGGGGCCAACGTCCTGACTTTC. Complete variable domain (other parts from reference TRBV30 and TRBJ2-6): SQTIHQWPATLVQPVGSPLSLECTVEGTSNPNLYWYRQAAGRGLQLLFYSVGIGQISSEVPQNLSASRPQDRQFILSSKKLLLSDSGFYLCAWSRQGISGANVLTFGAGSRLTVL.

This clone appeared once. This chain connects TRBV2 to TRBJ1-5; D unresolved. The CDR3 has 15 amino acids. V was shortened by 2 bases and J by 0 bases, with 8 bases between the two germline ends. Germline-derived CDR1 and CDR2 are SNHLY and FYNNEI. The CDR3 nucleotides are TGTGCCAGCAGTGAATTTGGGAATAGCAATCAGCCCCAGCATTTT. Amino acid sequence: CASSEFGNSNQPQHF.

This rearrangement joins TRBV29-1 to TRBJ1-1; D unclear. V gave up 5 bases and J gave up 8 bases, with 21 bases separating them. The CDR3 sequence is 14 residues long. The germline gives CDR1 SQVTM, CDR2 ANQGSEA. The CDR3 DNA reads TGCAGCGTTTCCATTTTGGCGAGGGAGTACGAAGCTTTCTTT. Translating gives CSVSILAREYEAFF.

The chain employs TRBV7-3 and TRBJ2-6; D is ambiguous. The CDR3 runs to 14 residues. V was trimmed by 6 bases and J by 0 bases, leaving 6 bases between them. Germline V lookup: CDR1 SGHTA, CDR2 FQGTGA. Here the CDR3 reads CASSRTSGANVLTF. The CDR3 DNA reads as TGTGCCAGCAGTCGGACCTCTGGGGCCAACGTCCTGACTTTC.

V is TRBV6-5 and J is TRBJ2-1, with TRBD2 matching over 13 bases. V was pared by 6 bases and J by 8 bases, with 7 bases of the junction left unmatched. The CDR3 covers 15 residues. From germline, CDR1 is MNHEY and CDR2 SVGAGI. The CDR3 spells CASSPGLAGVYEQFF. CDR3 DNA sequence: TGTGCCAGCAGCCCAGGACTAGCGGGGGTCTATGAGCAGTTCTTC.

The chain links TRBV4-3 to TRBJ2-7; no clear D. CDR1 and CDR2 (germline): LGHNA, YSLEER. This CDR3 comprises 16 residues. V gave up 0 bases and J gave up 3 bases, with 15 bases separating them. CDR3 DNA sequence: TGCGCCAGCAGCCAAGATCTAGGGCAGAGATACTACGAGCAGTACTTC. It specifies CASSQDLGQRYYEQYF.

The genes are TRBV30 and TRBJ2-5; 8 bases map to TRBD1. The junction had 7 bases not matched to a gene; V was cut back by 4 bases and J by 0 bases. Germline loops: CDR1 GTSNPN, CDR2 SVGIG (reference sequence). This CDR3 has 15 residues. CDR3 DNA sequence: TGTGCCTGGAAGAGCCGGGACAGGTACCAAGAGACCCAGTACTTC. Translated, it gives CAWKSRDRYQETQYF.

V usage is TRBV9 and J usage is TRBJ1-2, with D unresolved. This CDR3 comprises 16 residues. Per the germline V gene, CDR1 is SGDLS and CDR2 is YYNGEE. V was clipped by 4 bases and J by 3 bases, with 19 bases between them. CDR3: CASSPPVTVAYYGYTF. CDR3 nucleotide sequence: TGTGCCAGCAGCCCCCCGGTCACGGTAGCCTACTATGGCTACACCTTC. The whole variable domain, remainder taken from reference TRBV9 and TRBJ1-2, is DSGVTQTPKHLITATGQRVTLRCSPRSGDLSVYWYQQSLDQGLQFLIQYYNGEERAKGNILERFSAQQFPDLHSELNLSSLELGDSALYFCASSPPVTVAYYGYTFGSGTRLTVV.

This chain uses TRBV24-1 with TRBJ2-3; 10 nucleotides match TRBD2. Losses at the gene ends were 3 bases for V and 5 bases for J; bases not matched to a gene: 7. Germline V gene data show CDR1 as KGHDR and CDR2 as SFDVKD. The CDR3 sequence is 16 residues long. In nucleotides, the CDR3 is TGTGCCACCAGTGATGAGCGGGGGGGCCGAGGAGATACGCAGTATTTT. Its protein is CATSDERGGRGDTQYF.

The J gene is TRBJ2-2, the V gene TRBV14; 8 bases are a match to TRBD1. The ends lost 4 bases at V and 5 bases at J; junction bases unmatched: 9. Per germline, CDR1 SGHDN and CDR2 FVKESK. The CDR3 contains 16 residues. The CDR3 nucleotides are TGTGCCAGCAGCCTGCATGGACAGGGTCGGACCGGGGAGCTGTTTTTT. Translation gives CASSLHGQGRTGELFF. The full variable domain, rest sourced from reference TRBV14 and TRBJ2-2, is EAGVTQFPSHSVIEKGQTVTLRCDPISGHDNLYWYRRVMGKEIKFLLHFVKESKQDESGMPNNRFLAERTGGTYSTLKVQPAELEDSGVYFCASSLHGQGRTGELFFGEGSRLTVL.

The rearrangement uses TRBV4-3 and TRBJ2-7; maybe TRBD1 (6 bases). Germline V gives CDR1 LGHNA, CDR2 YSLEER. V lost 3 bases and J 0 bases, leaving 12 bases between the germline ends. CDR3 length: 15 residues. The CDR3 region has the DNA TGCGCCAGCAGCCAGCACCGGGACATCTCCTACGAGCAGTACTTC. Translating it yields CASSQHRDISYEQYF.